These 19 T cell receptor beta chains were all obtained from the same sample, sequenced in a study of cytomegalovirus exposure and HLA in healthy donors. With 60 Vbeta and 13 Jbeta primers, the PCR was carried out. This table comes from immunoSEQ multiplex PCR, and its TCRdb copy is limited to in-frame clones, with some not included. The sample contains 150,000 or so clones, around 74% of which appear only once. What was sequenced was PBMCs. These receptor sequences come from a man younger than 30 in good health and CMV-seronegative.

This clone was seen more than once but under ten times. This sequence joins TRBV5-4 and TRBJ2-6; the D gene is possibly TRBD1 (7 bases). V was cut by 4 bases and J by 0 bases, with 14 bases left in between. The germline V gene has CDR1 SGHNT and CDR2 YYREEE (reference sequence). CDR3 length equals 17 residues. The DNA of the CDR3 is TGTGCCAGCAGCGCGGGACAGCACCTCTCTGGGGCCAACGTCCTGACTTTC. As protein: CASSAGQHLSGANVLTF.

This sequence joins TRBV7-6 and TRBJ1-4; maybe TRBD1 (6 bases). Germline CDR1 and CDR2: SGHVS and FNYEAQ. The CDR3 loop spans 15 amino acids. Between the trimmed V and J ends, which lost 6 bases and 4 bases, there was a span of 15 bases. This CDR3 is CASSSGGGLNEKLFF. CDR3 coding DNA: TGTGCCAGCAGTTCTGGGGGGGGCCTTAATGAAAAACTGTTTTTT.

The V and J genes are TRBV7-6 and TRBJ1-5, with TRBD1 matching 8 bases. This CDR3 is 15 amino acids long. Looked up from germline, CDR1 is SGHVS and CDR2 is FNYEAQ. V trimming: 1 base; J trimming: 2 bases; junction bases outside the gene matches: 1. CDR3 nucleotides: TGTGCCAGCAGCTTAGAGACAGGGGGCAATCAGCCCCAGCATTTT. Residues: CASSLETGGNQPQHF.

This clone was seen only once. The chain links TRBV5-6 to TRBJ1-1; 10 bases agree with TRBD1. Germline CDR1 SGHDT, CDR2 YYEEEE. The CDR3 runs to 14 residues. J gave up 9 bases and V 4 bases, and 9 bases lay outside the gene matches. CDR3 region: CASSGAGQGLQAFF. In DNA form, the CDR3 reads TGTGCCAGCAGCGGTGCGGGACAGGGGCTCCAAGCTTTCTTT. Drawing the rest from reference TRBV5-6 and TRBJ1-1, the complete variable domain is DAGVTQSPTHLIKTRGQQVTLRCSPKSGHDTVSWYQQALGQGPQFIFQYYEEEERQRGNFPDRFSGHQFPNYSSELNVNALLLGDSALYLCASSGAGQGLQAFFGQGTRLTVV.

V gene TRBV5-1 combines with J gene TRBJ1-1; perhaps TRBD1 as D (5 bases). The germline V gene encodes CDR1 SGHRS and CDR2 YFSETQ. This CDR3 is built from 14 residues. Trimming removed 4 bases from V and 1 base from J, with 11 bases in between. The CDR3 sequence is CASSEQATNTEAFF. The CDR3 DNA is TGCGCCAGCAGCGAACAGGCCACGAACACTGAAGCTTTCTTT.

This chain joins TRBV4-1 and TRBJ1-1; a possible D gene is TRBD1 (6 bases). CDR1 is MGHRA and CDR2 is YSYEKL in the germline V gene. Trimming pared 0 bases from V and 4 bases from J, leaving 15 bases between. The CDR3 runs to 16 residues. DNA of the CDR3: TGCGCCAGCAGCCAAGATGTGGGGGCCCCGGGCACTGAAGCTTTCTTT. Protein: CASSQDVGAPGTEAFF.

The chain joins TRBV6-1 to TRBJ2-1; D might be TRBD1 (5 bases). The CDR3 covers 15 residues. With 7 bases removed from V and 6 bases from J, the gap between germline ends came to 19 bases. Germline CDR1 MNHNS, CDR2 SASEGT. The CDR3 DNA reads as TGTGCCAGCACTACAGGACACCCATTCCCCAATGAGCAGTTCTTC. Its translation: CASTTGHPFPNEQFF.

V is TRBV6-6 and J is TRBJ1-1, with D possibly being TRBD1 (6 bases). The V end lost 4 bases, the J end lost 1 base, and 10 bases lay between the germline ends. Germline V lookup: CDR1 MNHNY, CDR2 SVGAGI (reference sequence). The CDR3 has 14 residues. Written as DNA, the CDR3 is TGTGCCAGCAGTTGGGGCAGGGGGAACACTGAAGCTTTCTTT. As protein: CASSWGRGNTEAFF.

The chain couples TRBV11-2 to TRBJ1-3, with TRBD1 as a possible D gene (5 bases). Germline CDR1 is SGHAT and CDR2 is FQNNGV. Trimming took 4 bases from V and 3 from J, leaving 13 bases between them. This CDR3 contains 15 residues. The CDR3 DNA reads as TGTGCCAGCAGCTCGGGGGGACTATTTGGAAACACCATATATTTT. The encoded protein is CASSSGGLFGNTIYF.

J is TRBJ2-1 and V is TRBV2; 10 bases are shared with TRBD2. The junction had 3 bases not matched to a gene; V was cut back by 6 bases and J by 4 bases. This CDR3 is 14 amino acids long. Germline assignment: CDR1 SNHLY and CDR2 FYNNEI. The CDR3 coding sequence is TGTGCCAGCAGAAGCGGGGGGGCGTACAATGAGCAGTTCTTC. Amino acid sequence: CASRSGGAYNEQFF.

The rearrangement joins TRBV7-9 to TRBJ1-1, with D hard to call. The V end was cut by 2 bases, the J end by 2 bases, with 15 bases between. The germline V gene has CDR1 SEHNR and CDR2 FQNEAQ (reference sequence). CDR3 length: 16 amino acids. CDR3 residues: CASSLPVGGLNTEAFF. The CDR3 nucleotides read TGTGCCAGCAGCTTACCCGTGGGAGGCCTAAACACTGAAGCTTTCTTT.

This clone was recorded a few times. This sequence joins TRBV13 and TRBJ1-1, with D tentatively TRBD1 (5 bases). The CDR3 sequence is 14 residues long. The V gene lost 0 bases and the J gene lost 3 bases, with 8 bases spanning the gap. Germline CDR1 reads PRHDT; CDR2 reads FYEKMQ (reference sequence). The CDR3 protein is CASSLGTGYTEAFF. The CDR3 coding sequence is TGTGCCAGCAGCTTAGGAACAGGTTACACTGAAGCTTTCTTT.

The J gene is TRBJ2-5, the V gene TRBV28; 8 bases map to TRBD2. In germline, CDR1 is MDHEN, CDR2 SYDVKM. J gave up 4 bases and V 3 bases, and 4 bases lay outside the gene matches. This CDR3 comprises 14 residues. The CDR3 spells CASSFTGGRETQYF. The CDR3 DNA reads as TGTGCCAGCAGTTTCACGGGGGGGCGAGAGACCCAGTACTTC.

This clone appeared a few times. The chain carries TRBV6-1 and TRBJ1-5, with TRBD1 as a possible D gene (6 bases). The CDR3 loop spans 15 amino acids. The germline V gene encodes CDR1 MNHNS and CDR2 SASEGT. Trimming removed 8 bases at V and 0 bases at J, with 14 bases between. The CDR3 here is CASGKTGSSNQPQHF. CDR3 nucleotide sequence: TGTGCCAGCGGCAAAACAGGGTCTAGCAATCAGCCCCAGCATTTT.

There are a few counts of this clone. The rearrangement uses TRBV4-2 and TRBJ2-7; tentative D call: TRBD2 (5 bases). CDR1 is LGHNA and CDR2 is YNFKEQ in the germline V gene. Trimming took off 1 base at V and 4 bases at J, with 14 bases between the two ends. The CDR3 spans 15 residues. The DNA for the CDR3 is TGTGCCAGCAGCCAAGGGTCGGACTTGACTTACGAGCAGTACTTC. It encodes CASSQGSDLTYEQYF.

V usage is TRBV6-5 and J usage is TRBJ2-6; D is possibly TRBD1 (8 bases). V was cut by 2 bases and J by 13 bases, with 18 bases left in between. The CDR3 spans 15 residues. Germline V gene sequence: CDR1 MNHEY, CDR2 SVGAGI. The CDR3 is CASSYTRQGTTVLTF. The CDR3 coding sequence is TGTGCCAGCAGTTACACGAGACAGGGGACTACGGTCCTGACTTTC.

The V gene is TRBV19, the J gene TRBJ1-3, with D unclear. The CDR3 contains 16 residues. CDR1 and CDR2 (germline): LNHDA, SQIVND (reference sequence). V gave up 5 bases and J gave up 4 bases, with 18 bases separating them. CDR3 DNA sequence: TGTGCCAGTAGTCTACCCTCAACCGACTCCGGAAACACCATATATTTT. Protein sequence: CASSLPSTDSGNTIYF.

The V and J genes are TRBV19 and TRBJ1-5; D is undetermined. V gave up 3 bases and J gave up 6 bases, with 15 bases separating them. Germline V CDR1 and CDR2: LNHDA, SQIVND (reference sequence). CDR3 size: 15 residues. CDR3 sequence reads: CASSMYWDTSQPQHF. The CDR3 DNA sequence: TGTGCCAGTAGTATGTATTGGGATACTAGTCAGCCCCAGCATTTT.

This chain connects TRBV27 to TRBJ1-1; D remains unclear. The CDR3 runs to 12 residues. Per the germline V gene, CDR1 is MNHEY and CDR2 is SMNVEV (reference sequence). V lost 4 bases to trimming and J lost 5 bases, with 8 bases between them. CDR3 DNA sequence: TGTGCCAGCAGTTCTGGGAGGACTGAAGCTTTCTTT. Its translation is CASSSGRTEAFF.